These T cell receptor beta chains were read from a single sample in a study of blood T cell repertoires in COVID-19. TCRdb's table, derived via immunoSEQ multiplex PCR, lists solely in-frame clones and lacks some. The sample carries around 60,000 clones, just under 85% recorded once. Sequenced material: peripheral blood. These receptors were collected from a man in his 70s with acute or convalescent COVID-19. Each CDR3 is given with its conserved first and last residue. The D gene is left open where the match is weak. Clone size is given for some rows only: seen once, a few or many times, or a class if the clone is expanded.

D: TRBD1; V: TRBV2; size: NA; J: TRBJ2-4; DNA: TGTGCCACCAAAACAGGGGAGTCCCACGAGTACTTC; CDR3: CATKTGESHEYF
D: TRBD2; V: TRBV2; size: NA; J: TRBJ2-3; DNA: TGTGCCAGCGGAGGGGCGGGGGGCTCAGATACGCAGTATTTT; CDR3: CASGGAGGSDTQYF
D: TRBD2; V: TRBV3-1/TRBV3-2; size: NA; J: TRBJ2-1; DNA: TGTGCCAGCAGCTCGGGACTAGCGCTTGAGCAGTTCTTC; CDR3: CASSSGLALEQFF
D: NA; V: TRBV7-9; size: NA; J: TRBJ1-4; DNA: TGTGCCAGCAGCTATCTAACCACAGGGAATGAAAAACTGTTTTTT; CDR3: CASSYLTTGNEKLFF
D: NA; V: TRBV9; size: once; J: TRBJ2-3; DNA: TGTGCCAGCAGCGTTGGACAGATCACAGATACGCAGTATTTT; CDR3: CASSVGQITDTQYF
D: TRBD2; V: TRBV3-1/TRBV3-2; size: NA; J: TRBJ2-5; DNA: TGTGCCAGCAGCCAAGATAGCAGACTAGCGGGGGGCACAGAGACCCAGTACTTC; CDR3: CASSQDSRLAGGTETQYF
D: NA; V: TRBV5-1; size: few; J: TRBJ1-6; DNA: TGCGCCAGCAGCTTCTCAGGGGATAGTTCACCCCTCCACTTT; CDR3: CASSFSGDSSPLHF
D: NA; V: TRBV20-1; size: NA; J: TRBJ2-1; DNA: TGCAGTGCTAGTACAGGGTCCTACAATGAGCAGTTCTTC; CDR3: CSASTGSYNEQFF
D: NA; V: TRBV15; size: few; J: TRBJ1-5; DNA: TGTGCCACCAGCACAGGGGTCGTCAATCAGCCCCAGCATTTT; CDR3: CATSTGVVNQPQHF
D: NA; V: TRBV18; size: NA; J: TRBJ1-1; DNA: TGTGCCAGCTCACCAATTCAGGGGTTGAGTAACACTGAAGCTTTCTTT; CDR3: CASSPIQGLSNTEAFF
D: NA; V: TRBV6-1; size: NA; J: TRBJ2-6; DNA: TGTGCCAGCAGTGAAGGGGCAAGCTCTGGGGCCAACGTCCTGACTTTC; CDR3: CASSEGASSGANVLTF
D: TRBD1; V: TRBV5-1; size: few; J: TRBJ2-5; DNA: TGCGCCAGTTCGAGGACAGGGGACCCCCAAGAGACCCAGTACTTC; CDR3: CASSRTGDPQETQYF
D: TRBD1; V: TRBV7-9; size: NA; J: TRBJ2-5; DNA: TGTGCCAGCAGCTGGGGGACAGCCCAAGAGACCCAGTACTTC; CDR3: CASSWGTAQETQYF
D: NA; V: TRBV14; size: NA; J: TRBJ1-1; DNA: TGTGCCAGCAGCCAAGATGGGTGGATCCGGGAAACTGAAGCTTTCTTT; CDR3: CASSQDGWIRETEAFF
D: NA; V: TRBV29-1; size: NA; J: TRBJ2-4; DNA: TGCAGCGTTGAAGGAGTAGCCAAAAACATTCAGTACTTC; CDR3: CSVEGVAKNIQYF
D: TRBD2; V: TRBV27; size: NA; J: TRBJ2-1; DNA: TGTGCCAGCGGCCGGGGGGGCTCCTACAATGAGCAGTTCTTC; CDR3: CASGRGGSYNEQFF
D: NA; V: TRBV19; size: NA; J: TRBJ2-7; DNA: TGTGCCAGTATGTCCAGGGGTAAGGACGAGCAGTACTTC; CDR3: CASMSRGKDEQYF
D: TRBD1; V: TRBV5-6; size: NA; J: TRBJ1-2; DNA: TGTGCCAGCAGCTTACAGGGGGCGGGCGGCTACACCTTC; CDR3: CASSLQGAGGYTF
D: TRBD2; V: TRBV14; size: NA; J: TRBJ2-2; DNA: TGTGCCAGCAGCCAATTTGAGGGACTAGCGGGACTCACCGGGGAGCTGTTTTTT; CDR3: CASSQFEGLAGLTGELFF
D: TRBD1; V: TRBV5-6; size: NA; J: TRBJ1-1; DNA: TGTGCCAGCAGCTTGGTGGGGACAGGGCGAGGTGAAGCTTTCTTT; CDR3: CASSLVGTGRGEAFF
D: TRBD1; V: TRBV2; size: NA; J: TRBJ2-1; DNA: TGTGCCAGCAGTGAAGCCGCAGGGGACAGGGAGAATAATGAGCAGTTCTTC; CDR3: CASSEAAGDRENNEQFF
D: TRBD2; V: TRBV12-5; size: once; J: TRBJ2-5; DNA: TGTGCTAGTGGCCTTAGCGGGGAGGAGACCCAGTACTTC; CDR3: CASGLSGEETQYF
D: NA; V: TRBV6-6; size: NA; J: TRBJ1-5; DNA: TGTGCCAGCACCGCGAGTGGCGGTTCCTTCTATCAGCCCCAGCATTTT; CDR3: CASTASGGSFYQPQHF
D: TRBD1; V: TRBV5-1; size: NA; J: TRBJ2-1; DNA: TGCGCCAGCAGCTTGCTTGGGACAGACGGTGAGCAGTTCTTC; CDR3: CASSLLGTDGEQFF
D: TRBD1; V: TRBV15; size: few; J: TRBJ1-2; DNA: TGTGCCACCAGCAGAGCCCCGACAGGGGCTAACTATGGCTACACCTTC; CDR3: CATSRAPTGANYGYTF
D: TRBD1; V: TRBV18; size: NA; J: TRBJ2-5; DNA: TGTGCCAGCTCACCGGACAGGGTCCGACAAGAGACCCAGTACTTC; CDR3: CASSPDRVRQETQYF
D: TRBD1; V: TRBV6-6; size: NA; J: TRBJ1-6; DNA: TGTGCCAGCAGCAGTACCACTATTACAGGGGTTTCACCCCTCCACTTT; CDR3: CASSSTTITGVSPLHF
D: NA; V: TRBV24-1; size: NA; J: TRBJ2-3; DNA: TGTGCCACCAGTGATTGGGGCAGCCCTAGCACAGATACGCAGTATTTT; CDR3: CATSDWGSPSTDTQYF
D: TRBD2; V: TRBV5-1; size: NA; J: TRBJ2-1; DNA: TGCGCCAGCAGCTTGGGAGGGATAGCGGGTTTCTACAATGAGCAGTTCTTC; CDR3: CASSLGGIAGFYNEQFF
D: TRBD1; V: TRBV19; size: NA; J: TRBJ2-3; DNA: TGTGCCAGTAGTTCACAGGGGGGCGTCGTTAGTGCGCAGTATTTT; CDR3: CASSSQGGVVSAQYF
D: TRBD2; V: TRBV5-6; size: NA; J: TRBJ2-1; DNA: TGTGCCAGCAGCTTGGAACCAGCGGGGGGGCGAAATGAGCAGTTCTTC; CDR3: CASSLEPAGGRNEQFF
D: NA; V: TRBV5-1; size: NA; J: TRBJ2-2; DNA: TGCGCCAGCAGCTTGCTTGTGACACAAACCGGGGAGCTGTTTTTT; CDR3: CASSLLVTQTGELFF
D: NA; V: TRBV15; size: NA; J: TRBJ2-5; DNA: TGTGCCACCAAACAGGGTGGAGAGACCCAGTACTTC; CDR3: CATKQGGETQYF
D: TRBD1; V: TRBV15; size: NA; J: TRBJ1-1; DNA: TGTGCCACCAGACGGGACAGGGCCGAGGGCGCTGAAGCTTTCTTT; CDR3: CATRRDRAEGAEAFF
D: TRBD2; V: TRBV4-2; size: NA; J: TRBJ2-3; DNA: TGTGCCAGCAGCCAGGGGACTAGCGGGGGGGCCACAGATACGCAGTATTTT; CDR3: CASSQGTSGGATDTQYF
D: TRBD1; V: TRBV5-4; size: NA; J: TRBJ1-1; DNA: TGTGCCAGCAGTTCCGGGACAGGGGCCTTTAGGACTGAAGCTTTCTTT; CDR3: CASSSGTGAFRTEAFF
D: TRBD2; V: TRBV3-1/TRBV3-2; size: NA; J: TRBJ2-5; DNA: TGTGCCAGCAGGGGACTAGCGGGGGGGCGGCAAGAGACCCAGTACTTC; CDR3: CASRGLAGGRQETQYF
D: NA; V: TRBV2; size: NA; J: TRBJ1-1; DNA: TGTGCCAGCAGTGAAGGTTTGCGTGAAGCTTTCTTT; CDR3: CASSEGLREAFF
D: TRBD2; V: TRBV7-2; size: NA; J: TRBJ2-7; DNA: TGTGCCAGCAGCGGGTTCAGCGGGGGGGCCTACGAGCAGTACTTC; CDR3: CASSGFSGGAYEQYF
D: TRBD1; V: TRBV29-1; size: NA; J: TRBJ2-5; DNA: TGCAGCGTTGAGCAGGGGGCTGGGGAGACCCAGTACTTC; CDR3: CSVEQGAGETQYF
D: NA; V: TRBV18; size: NA; J: TRBJ2-3; DNA: TGTGCCAGCTCACCGCGAGGAGATACGCAGTATTTT; CDR3: CASSPRGDTQYF
D: NA; V: TRBV5-6; size: NA; J: TRBJ1-1; DNA: TGTGCCAGCAGCCGCTTTACCACGGGGGGTGAAGCTTTCTTT; CDR3: CASSRFTTGGEAFF
D: TRBD2; V: TRBV4-1; size: NA; J: TRBJ2-5; DNA: TGCGCCAGCAGCCAATCGGCCCACGTCGCGGGGGTCCAAGAGACCCAGTACTTC; CDR3: CASSQSAHVAGVQETQYF
D: TRBD1; V: TRBV7-9; size: NA; J: TRBJ1-5; DNA: TGTGCCAGCAGCGGGGACAGGGTTAATCAGCCCCAGCATTTT; CDR3: CASSGDRVNQPQHF